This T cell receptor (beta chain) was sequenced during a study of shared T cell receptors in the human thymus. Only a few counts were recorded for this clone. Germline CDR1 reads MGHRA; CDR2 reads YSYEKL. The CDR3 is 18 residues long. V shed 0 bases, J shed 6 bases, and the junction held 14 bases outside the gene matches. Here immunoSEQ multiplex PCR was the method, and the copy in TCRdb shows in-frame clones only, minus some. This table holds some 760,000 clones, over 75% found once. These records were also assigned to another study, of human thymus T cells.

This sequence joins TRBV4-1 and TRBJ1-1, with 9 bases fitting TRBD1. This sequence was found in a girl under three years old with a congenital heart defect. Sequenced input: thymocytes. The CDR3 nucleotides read TGCGCCAGCAGCCAAGAAGACGATATCGACAGGGGGTGCCCTGAAGCTTTCTTT. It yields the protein CASSQEDDIDRGCPEAFF.